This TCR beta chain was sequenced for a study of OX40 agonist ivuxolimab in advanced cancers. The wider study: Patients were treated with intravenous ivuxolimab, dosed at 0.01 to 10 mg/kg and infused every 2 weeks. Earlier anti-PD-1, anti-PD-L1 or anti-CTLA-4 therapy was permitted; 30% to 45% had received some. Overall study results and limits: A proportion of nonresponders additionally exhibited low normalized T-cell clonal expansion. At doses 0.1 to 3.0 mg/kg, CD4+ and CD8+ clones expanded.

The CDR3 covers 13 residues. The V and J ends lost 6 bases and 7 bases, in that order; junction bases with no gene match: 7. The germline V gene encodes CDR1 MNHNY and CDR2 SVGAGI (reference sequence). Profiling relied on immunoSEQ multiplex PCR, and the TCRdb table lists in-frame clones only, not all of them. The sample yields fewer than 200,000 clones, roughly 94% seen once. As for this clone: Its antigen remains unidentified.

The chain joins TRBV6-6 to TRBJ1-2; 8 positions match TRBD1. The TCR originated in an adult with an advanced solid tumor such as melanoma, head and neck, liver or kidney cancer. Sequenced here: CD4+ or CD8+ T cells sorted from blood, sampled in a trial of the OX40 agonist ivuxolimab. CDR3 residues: CASRPQGVGGYTF. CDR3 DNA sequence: TGTGCCAGCAGGCCACAGGGGGTTGGTGGCTACACCTTC.